These 16 T cell receptor beta chains originate from one sample sequenced in a study of cytomegalovirus exposure and HLA in healthy donors. Assay used: immunoSEQ multiplex PCR; TCRdb lists only in-frame clones, some missing. Among 100,000 or so clones listed, around 85% were seen once. Input material: PBMCs. These receptors all come from a man between 18 and 29 years old in good health and CMV-seropositive.

The sample holds one count of this clone. The genes are TRBV5-1 and TRBJ1-3; TRBD1 matches at 8 bases. Unmatched junction bases numbered 5, after V lost 3 bases and J lost 0 bases. The CDR3 has 16 residues. Germline V gene data show CDR1 as SGHRS and CDR2 as YFSETQ. DNA of the CDR3: TGCGCCAGCAGCTCCTTAGGACAGGGCTCTGGAAACACCATATATTTT. Translating gives CASSSLGQGSGNTIYF.

The chain joins TRBV5-1 to TRBJ2-7; 9 bases are shared with TRBD1. This CDR3 region has 14 residues. Germline assignment: CDR1 SGHRS and CDR2 YFSETQ. Losses at the gene ends were 2 bases for V and 3 bases for J; bases not matched to a gene: 3. The CDR3 sequence: CASSLSGQGYEQYF. The CDR3 DNA follows: TGCGCCAGCAGCTTATCGGGACAGGGCTACGAGCAGTACTTC.

CDR3 region: CASGSGTFSNQPQHF. The CDR3 coding sequence is TGTGCCAGCGGGTCCGGGACATTTAGCAATCAGCCCCAGCATTTT. The genes are TRBV27 and TRBJ1-5, with a tentative D call TRBD1 (6 bases). V was cut by 8 bases and J by 0 bases, with 14 bases left in between. This CDR3 is built from 15 residues. The germline V gene encodes CDR1 MNHEY and CDR2 SMNVEV (reference sequence).

The rearrangement joins TRBV5-1 to TRBJ2-1, with 11 bases aligning to TRBD2. Germline V gene sequence: CDR1 SGHRS, CDR2 YFSETQ. The CDR3 length is 15 residues. J was trimmed by 2 bases and V by 4 bases; bases with no gene match: 2. CDR3 amino acids: CASSVGLAAYNEQFF. The CDR3, as DNA: TGCGCCAGCAGCGTGGGACTAGCGGCCTACAATGAGCAGTTCTTC.

This chain joins TRBV27 and TRBJ2-3, with TRBD2 identical over 9 bases. The germline gives CDR1 MNHEY, CDR2 SMNVEV (reference sequence). V shed 3 bases and J 3 bases; nucleotides not matched to a gene: 10. This CDR3 contains 17 residues. CDR3 in DNA: TGTGCCAGCAGTTTGTGGGCCCCTAGCGGGACTACAGATACGCAGTATTTT. As protein: CASSLWAPSGTTDTQYF.

About this clone itself: The sample carries other DNA sequences with the same CDR3. The genes are TRBV6-5 and TRBJ2-7, with TRBD1 matching over 12 bases. Trimming removed 6 bases from V and 5 bases from J; junction bases left unmatched: 2. From germline, CDR1 is MNHEY and CDR2 SVGAGI. The CDR3 sequence is 13 residues long. The CDR3 is CASSRDRGHEQYF. DNA of the CDR3: TGTGCCAGCAGCAGGGACAGGGGGCACGAGCAGTACTTC.

With respect to this clone: The same CDR3 also results from other DNA sequences found in this sample. The chain couples TRBV27 to TRBJ2-1, with 7 bases matching TRBD1. The CDR3 consists of 11 residues. CDR1 is MNHEY and CDR2 is SMNVEV in the germline V gene (reference sequence). The J segment lost 7 bases and the V segment lost 6 bases, leaving 0 bases of the junction unmatched. CDR3 nucleotide sequence: TGTGCCAGCAGACAGGGGAATGAGCAGTTCTTC. Translation: CASRQGNEQFF.

The chain couples TRBV30 to TRBJ2-1; 7 positions agree with TRBD2. The CDR3 runs to 13 residues. From germline, CDR1 is GTSNPN and CDR2 SVGIG (reference sequence). Trimming cost V 0 bases and J 10 bases; bases outside gene matches: 6. The CDR3 here is CAWSVEAGWEQFF. DNA for the CDR3: TGTGCCTGGAGTGTAGAAGCGGGATGGGAGCAGTTCTTC.

The rearrangement uses TRBV6-5 and TRBJ2-3; D is unresolved. The CDR3 covers 12 residues. Germline CDR1 is MNHEY and CDR2 is SVGAGI. Trimming removed 5 bases from V and 3 bases from J, with 6 bases in between. Here the CDR3 reads CASSQKTDTQYF. Here the CDR3 DNA reads TGTGCCAGCAGTCAGAAGACAGATACGCAGTATTTT.

This clone was found a few times. This chain connects TRBV6-5 to TRBJ2-2, with D perhaps TRBD1 (5 bases). Germline lookup yields CDR1 MNHEY and CDR2 SVGAGI. This CDR3 has 14 amino acids. V lost 2 bases and J lost 2, with 6 bases in between. The CDR3 sequence is CASSYDSNTGELFF. The CDR3 DNA is TGTGCCAGCAGTTACGACAGCAACACCGGGGAGCTGTTTTTT.

This clone was counted ten times or more. V and J are TRBV6-1 and TRBJ2-7, with TRBD1 matching 10 bases. V shed 1 base, J shed 3 bases, and the junction held 0 bases outside the gene matches. The CDR3 is made up of 14 amino acids. The germline gives CDR1 MNHNS, CDR2 SASEGT. CDR3 bases: TGTGCCAGCAGTGAAGGGACAGGGGGCTACGAGCAGTACTTC. This codes for CASSEGTGGYEQYF.

The chain recombines TRBV2 with TRBJ2-1, with a possible D match to TRBD1 (5 bases). Trimming shortened V by 10 bases and J by 0 bases, and 16 bases separated the two germline ends. The CDR3 sequence is 15 residues long. Germline loops: CDR1 SNHLY, CDR2 FYNNEI. CDR3 sequence reads: CATSPRASSYNEQFF. The DNA for the CDR3 is TGTGCCACCTCGCCCAGGGCTTCCTCCTACAATGAGCAGTTCTTC.

The genes are TRBV7-8 and TRBJ1-2; D gene uncertain. The CDR3 consists of 13 residues. V lost 4 bases and J lost 3, with 9 bases in between. Germline CDR1 reads SGHVS; CDR2 reads FQNEAQ. The CDR3 sequence is CASSSDIDYGYTF. The CDR3 DNA reads as TGTGCCAGCAGCTCCGACATCGACTATGGCTACACCTTC.

The table lists this clone with a few counts. This chain links TRBV28 with TRBJ2-7, with 10 positions matching TRBD2. The trim removed 6 bases at V and 5 bases at J, leaving 7 bases unmatched. The germline V gene has CDR1 MDHEN and CDR2 SYDVKM. This CDR3 has 14 residues. CDR3: CASSELAGQNEQYV. Written as DNA, the CDR3 is TGTGCCAGCAGCGAACTAGCGGGGCAAAACGAGCAGTACGTC.

The V call is TRBV19, the J call TRBJ1-5; a possible D gene is TRBD1 (5 bases). The CDR3 consists of 14 residues. Between the trimmed V and J ends, which lost 3 bases and 4 bases, there was a span of 10 bases. In germline, CDR1 is LNHDA, CDR2 SQIVND (reference sequence). Here the CDR3 reads CASSMGQGNQPQHF. Here the CDR3 DNA reads TGTGCCAGTAGTATGGGGCAGGGTAATCAGCCCCAGCATTTT.

This clone has only a few counts. CDR3 sequence (DNA): TGTGCCAGCAGCTTCGACAGGGCCAACGTCCTGACTTTC. Translating it yields CASSFDRANVLTF. The chain combines TRBV11-2 with TRBJ2-6; no clear D. Germline V gives CDR1 SGHAT, CDR2 FQNNGV. There are 13 residues in the CDR3. V was shortened by 3 bases and J by 5 bases, with 5 bases between the two germline ends.